Sequencing of this T cell receptor (beta chain) was carried out in a study of blood T cell repertoires in COVID-19. Study-wide background: Sources were T cells, B-cell-depleted T cells, or PBMCs; the material itself was cDNA or gDNA.

V gave up 5 bases and J gave up 6 bases; unmatched junction bases: 5. The germline V gene encodes CDR1 SGHVS and CDR2 FQNEAQ. CDR3 length equals 14 residues. Original data processing: Nucleated cell counts were estimated from reference gene primer amplification. The protocol was immunoSEQ multiplex PCR, while the TCRdb copy is restricted to in-frame clones and leaves out a portion. V, J and clone size were drawn from that table, and D and trimming were deduced from the DNA. The sample records some 19,000 clones, roughly 80% being singletons. The origin of this receptor is a man older than 75 with acute or convalescent COVID-19. The chain uses TRBV7-8 and TRBJ2-2; 8 nucleotides match TRBD1. Input material: peripheral blood. CDR3 region: CASSLGQGPGELFF. The CDR3 DNA reads TGTGCCAGCAGCCTCGGACAGGGCCCCGGGGAGCTGTTTTTT.